This TCR beta chain comes out of a study of human T cells and chemical hapten exposure. Study-level information: The patients were mostly female; they had alopecia areata, totalis or universalis.

Time point described: patch test 1, 2 weeks after DPC sensitization. Noted treatment: therapeutic diphenylcyclopropenone sensitization with weekly scalp DPC. MiXCR, applied by TCRdb to the RACE reads, yields one record per CDR3 protein. The data show roughly 180,000 distinct CDR3 sequences, with approximately 20% seen just once and under 8.5% held by the top ten. Here the sequenced sample was whole blood, taken in connection with sensitization to the hapten diphenylcyclopropenone (DPC). The clonotype comes from a woman aged 45-59 years with alopecia areata. Some clones in this sample may be carry-over from other donors' samples.

The CDR3 loop is CASSFLANRGVDTEAFF. The DNA for the CDR3 is TGTGCCAGCAGTTTCCTCGCCAACAGGGGAGTGGACACTGAAGCTTTCTTT. This chain uses TRBV12-3 or TRBV12-4 with TRBJ1-1; 7 nucleotides match TRBD1. V lost 3 bases, J lost 3 bases, and 13 bases stayed unmatched. This CDR3 contains 17 residues.